Only a few counts were recorded for the clone carrying this T cell receptor (beta chain). Its antigen is still unknown. The sample is drawn from a study of T cell responses to AZD1222 COVID-19 vaccine. Data came from immunoSEQ multiplex PCR; TCRdb stores just in-frame clones and leaves some out. The sample lists about 220,000 clones; roughly 91% were seen once. Overall study findings and caveats: Clonal diversity was possibly underestimated, and white British individuals and females predominated among donors. Breadth and depth of Spike-specific TCRs rose after two AZD1222 doses.

Germline CDR1 and CDR2: SGHTA and FQGTGA. Trimming took 4 bases from V and 7 from J, leaving 11 bases between them. The length of the CDR3 is 12 residues. The sequencing here drew on peripheral blood, taken on day 0 of MenACWY control vaccination. The TCR sequence derives from an adult in good health. The genes are TRBV7-3 and TRBJ2-7, with a tentative D call TRBD1 (5 bases). The chain's CDR3 is CASSSQGREQYF. The CDR3 DNA reads as TGTGCCAGCAGCTCCCAGGGAAGGGAGCAGTACTTC.